These 24 T cell receptor beta chains were all obtained from the same sample, sequenced in a study of T cells in lung cancer brain metastases. Assay: immunoSEQ multiplex PCR; the TCRdb copy retains only in-frame clones and omits some. The sample carries 1,500 to 2,000 clones, 84% recorded once. Material: tumor tissue from the primary lung tumor. These receptors were obtained from a man between 65 and 79 years old with non-small cell lung cancer.

The chain couples TRBV10-3 to TRBJ2-1; a possible D gene is TRBD2 (6 bases). The V gene lost 5 bases and the J gene lost 5 bases, with 10 bases spanning the gap. The CDR3 runs 13 residues. Germline assignment: CDR1 ENHRY and CDR2 SYGVKD. The CDR3 here is CAISQRTNNEQFF. CDR3 in DNA: TGTGCCATCAGTCAACGGACTAACAATGAGCAGTTCTTC.

The chain combines TRBV6-1 with TRBJ2-7, with 7 bases identical to TRBD2. The germline V gene has CDR1 MNHNS and CDR2 SASEGT. The CDR3 is made up of 15 amino acids. V dropped 8 bases and J dropped 7; count of bases not matched to a gene: 17. The CDR3 DNA is TGTGCCAGCGGGCACCCTAGCGGATACCGCTGGGAGCAGTACTTC. Its translation is CASGHPSGYRWEQYF.

This clone was seen a single time. This rearrangement joins TRBV11-3 to TRBJ2-3; D gene ambiguous. V lost 3 bases to trimming and J lost 7 bases, with 17 bases between them. The CDR3 has 15 amino acids. Per germline, CDR1 SGHNT and CDR2 YENEEA. As DNA, the CDR3 is TGTGCCAGCAGCTTCCAGAGAAATCCGATTAATACGCAGTATTTT. This codes for CASSFQRNPINTQYF.

V gene TRBV10-3 combines with J gene TRBJ2-5; 7 bases align to TRBD2. This CDR3 contains 14 residues. V shed 9 bases and J 2 bases; nucleotides not matched to a gene: 9. Germline assignment: CDR1 ENHRY and CDR2 SYGVKD. The CDR3, as DNA: TGTGCCATGGGCGGGAGTGGAGGTCAAGAGACCCAGTACTTC. It codes for CAMGGSGGQETQYF.

Details on this clone: Different DNA sequences within this sample yield the same CDR3. The gene calls are TRBV11-3 and TRBJ2-7, with 9 bases lining up with TRBD1. The CDR3 covers 15 residues. CDR1 is SGHNT, CDR2 YENEEA, per germline. After removal of 5 bases from V and 6 bases from J, the junction contained 11 bases not matched to a gene. The CDR3 sequence: CASSPPGTGIFEQYV. In DNA form, the CDR3 reads TGTGCCAGCAGCCCCCCCGGGACAGGGATATTCGAGCAGTACGTC.

V usage is TRBV7-2 and J usage is TRBJ2-5; D is perhaps TRBD2 (6 bases). Germline CDR1 is SGHTA and CDR2 is FQGNSA. The CDR3 spans 15 residues. Trimming cost V 0 bases and J 2 bases, with 10 bases left between them. Written as DNA, the CDR3 is TGTGCCAGCAGCTTAGCCGGGACTTCTCAAGAGACCCAGTACTTC. Translated, it gives CASSLAGTSQETQYF.

This clone was observed a handful of times. The CDR3 DNA is TGCGCCAGCAGCTTGTCGGGCAATCAGGGCAGGCAAGAGACCCAGTACTTC. Residues: CASSLSGNQGRQETQYF. The chain recombines TRBV5-1 with TRBJ2-5; a possible D gene is TRBD1 (5 bases). The length of the CDR3 is 17 residues. Trimming shortened V by 1 base and J by 2 bases, and 18 bases separated the two germline ends. Germline CDR1 and CDR2: SGHRS and YFSETQ.

The chain uses TRBV7-2 and TRBJ2-2, with TRBD1 matching 7 bases. The CDR3 contains 15 residues. Germline V CDR1 and CDR2: SGHTA, FQGNSA. V dropped 5 bases and J dropped 8; count of bases not matched to a gene: 11. CDR3 sequence reads: CASSRNTGARGELFF. The CDR3 DNA is TGTGCCAGCAGCCGGAACACAGGGGCCCGAGGGGAGCTGTTTTTT.

The chain links TRBV6-6 to TRBJ1-2; 7 bases are a match to TRBD1. CDR1 and CDR2 (germline): MNHNY, SVGAGI (reference sequence). The CDR3 totals 12 residues. With V trimmed by 7 bases and J by 6 bases, 5 bases remained unmatched. CDR3 protein: CASMEGADGYTF. Written as DNA, the CDR3 is TGTGCCAGCATGGAGGGGGCGGATGGCTACACCTTC.

The CDR3 loop reads CASSLTGGNEQFF. The CDR3 DNA reads as TGTGCCAGCAGCTTGACAGGGGGCAATGAGCAGTTCTTC. This sequence joins TRBV7-3 and TRBJ2-1; 9 bases are shared with TRBD1. This CDR3 comprises 13 residues. V shed 3 bases and J 6 bases; nucleotides not matched to a gene: 0. Per the germline V gene, CDR1 is SGHTA and CDR2 is FQGTGA.

The chain couples TRBV7-3 to TRBJ2-5, with D maybe TRBD2 (6 bases). Trimming took off 4 bases at V and 4 bases at J, with 10 bases between the two ends. CDR3 length: 13 residues. The germline V gene has CDR1 SGHTA and CDR2 FQGTGA. CDR3 sequence reads: CASSSQLAETQYF. Here the CDR3 DNA reads TGTGCCAGCAGCTCGCAACTAGCAGAGACCCAGTACTTC.

The rearrangement joins TRBV6-5 to TRBJ2-5, with TRBD2 as a possible D gene (6 bases). This CDR3 is 14 amino acids long. Germline V CDR1 and CDR2: MNHEY, SVGAGI. V dropped 0 bases and J dropped 2 bases, with 7 bases sitting between them. CDR3 sequence reads: CASSYSGGQETQYF. The DNA of the CDR3 is TGTGCCAGCAGTTACTCGGGGGGACAAGAGACCCAGTACTTC.

This sequence joins TRBV5-5 and TRBJ1-1; D not resolved. Germline CDR1 reads SGHKS; CDR2 reads YYEKEE (reference sequence). V gave up 2 bases and J gave up 7 bases, with 6 bases separating them. The CDR3 is 11 residues long. CDR3 region: CASSFAVEAFF. In DNA form, the CDR3 reads TGTGCCAGCAGCTTTGCTGTTGAAGCTTTCTTT. Full variable domain (outside the CDR3, taken from reference TRBV5-5 and TRBJ1-1): DAGVTQSPTHLIKTRGQQVTLRCSPISGHKSVSWYQQVLGQGPQFIFQYYEKEERGRGNFPDRFSARQFPNYSSELNVNALLLGDSALYLCASSFAVEAFFGQGTRLTVV.

The V call is TRBV11-2, the J call TRBJ1-3; D is ambiguous. CDR1 is SGHAT, CDR2 FQNNGV, per germline. This CDR3 contains 13 residues. V was pared by 7 bases and J by 1 base, with 8 bases between. The CDR3 spells CASMQVSGNTIYF. CDR3 DNA sequence: TGTGCCAGCATGCAGGTATCTGGAAACACCATATATTTT.

V and J are TRBV19 and TRBJ2-3; TRBD2 matches 10 bases. The CDR3 runs 18 residues. Germline V CDR1 and CDR2: LNHDA, SQIVND (reference sequence). V shed 6 bases and J 0 bases; nucleotides not matched to a gene: 12. DNA of the CDR3: TGTGCCAGTAGGCCGGGACTAGCGTCAGGCGGGAGCACAGATACGCAGTATTTT. It codes for CASRPGLASGGSTDTQYF. Complete variable domain (other parts from reference TRBV19 and TRBJ2-3): DGGITQSPKYLFRKEGQNVTLSCEQNLNHDAMYWYRQDPGQGLRLIYYSQIVNDFQKGDIAEGYSVSREKKESFPLTVTSAQKNPTAFYLCASRPGLASGGSTDTQYFGPGTRLTVL.

The rearrangement uses TRBV2 and TRBJ2-2; 7 nucleotides agree with TRBD1. CDR1 is SNHLY and CDR2 is FYNNEI in the germline V gene. The CDR3 length is 14 residues. V lost 7 bases, J lost 7 bases, and 9 bases stayed unmatched. The CDR3 nucleotides read TGTGCCAGCATCTTCGGGACAGATAACGGGGAGCTGTTTTTT. Its translation is CASIFGTDNGELFF.

The V call is TRBV7-2, the J call TRBJ1-2; D unclear. V lost 1 base and J 3 bases, leaving 12 bases between the germline ends. Germline V gene lookup returns CDR1 SGHTA and CDR2 FQGNSA. This CDR3 is 15 amino acids long. CDR3 protein: CASSLEVTSHYGYTF. In nucleotides, the CDR3 is TGTGCCAGCAGCTTAGAGGTCACTTCCCACTATGGCTACACCTTC.

This chain uses TRBV4-1 with TRBJ1-2, with 11 bases matching TRBD1. The CDR3 contains 15 residues. V shed 2 bases, J shed 4 bases, and the junction held 3 bases outside the gene matches. Looked up from germline, CDR1 is MGHRA and CDR2 is YSYEKL. DNA of the CDR3: TGCGCCAGCAGCCAACACGGACAGGGGGCCTATGGCTACACCTTC. Protein product: CASSQHGQGAYGYTF.

The gene calls are TRBV4-3 and TRBJ2-1; a weak D match, TRBD2 (5 bases). The CDR3 extends over 15 amino acids. Trimming removed 4 bases at V and 1 base at J, with 11 bases between. Looked up from germline, CDR1 is LGHNA and CDR2 is YSLEER. For the CDR3, the DNA is TGCGCCAGCAGCCCCGGAGGAGCGTCCTACAATGAGCAGTTCTTC. Translation: CASSPGGASYNEQFF.

V is TRBV29-1 and J is TRBJ2-1; 10 nucleotides line up with TRBD2. Losses at the gene ends were 4 bases for V and 8 bases for J; bases not matched to a gene: 8. Germline CDR1 reads SQVTM; CDR2 reads ANQGSEA. The CDR3 runs to 14 residues. The DNA of the CDR3 is TGCAGCGTTGTAGGGCTAGCGGGAGTCTATGAGCAGTTCTTC. Residues: CSVVGLAGVYEQFF.

This clone has more than one count but fewer than ten. This chain connects TRBV27 to TRBJ2-7; perhaps TRBD2 as D (6 bases). V lost 6 bases and J lost 3, with 18 bases in between. Germline CDR1 reads MNHEY; CDR2 reads SMNVEV (reference sequence). The CDR3 length is 15 residues. The CDR3 DNA sequence: TGTGCCAGCAGAACTCGACTAGGGGCCTTCTACGAGCAGTACTTC. Encoded protein: CASRTRLGAFYEQYF.

The chain is built from TRBV5-1 and TRBJ2-7, with a weak D call TRBD2 (6 bases). The CDR3 is made up of 14 amino acids. The ends were cut back, 4 bases at V and 2 bases at J, with 13 bases in the middle. Germline assignment: CDR1 SGHRS and CDR2 YFSETQ. This chain's CDR3 is CASSDGTRTYEQYF. The DNA of the CDR3 is TGCGCCAGCAGCGATGGGACTCGAACCTACGAGCAGTACTTC.

The table lists this clone with a count of one. The chain uses TRBV12-5 and TRBJ2-7; D is unresolved. This CDR3 comprises 12 residues. The germline V gene has CDR1 LGHNT and CDR2 FRNRAP. V lost 6 bases to trimming and J lost 1 base, with 7 bases between them. In nucleotides, the CDR3 is TGTGCTAGTGGCCCATCATCCTACGAGCAGTACTTC. Amino acids: CASGPSSYEQYF.

V and J are TRBV7-2 and TRBJ2-3; possibly TRBD2 for D (5 bases). The CDR3 consists of 12 residues. The germline CDR1 and CDR2 sequences are SGHTA and FQGNSA. Trimming removed 2 bases from V and 9 bases from J, with 9 bases in between. The DNA of the CDR3 is TGTGCCAGCAGCTTAAGTCTAGCCACGCAGTATTTT. Protein: CASSLSLATQYF.